This T cell receptor beta chain was recorded in a study of identical twins. Study-wide results and caveats: A cross-sectional statistical analysis, not follow-up of the same donors, supported the conclusions. Analyses of zero insertions could, in part, be confounded by invariant MAIT and iNKT cells. Cord blood beta clonotypes that were abundant carried fewer insertions, and memory repertoires showed no such trend.

The CDR3 totals 15 residues. Germline assignment: CDR1 LNHDA and CDR2 SQIVND (reference sequence). V was shortened by 6 bases and J by 0 bases, with 13 bases between the two germline ends. It was template switching that added a universal primer site, and there were unique molecular identifiers on the cDNA. MiXCR, applied by TCRdb to the 5' RACE reads, yields one record per CDR3 protein. Of approximately 220,000 distinct CDR3 sequences listed, roughly 9.4% are singletons. This clonotype has at least ten counts. Its antigen is still unknown. The sample taken for sequencing was memory (CD45RO+) T cells sorted from blood. The TCR was taken from a woman aged 18-29 years in good health. The chain recombines TRBV19 with TRBJ2-3, with a possible D match to TRBD2 (5 bases). CDR3: CASRMALASTDTQYF. CDR3 bases: TGTGCCAGTAGGATGGCTCTAGCTAGCACAGATACGCAGTATTTT.